This T cell receptor (beta chain) was identified in a study of blood T cells in healthy people across ages. In the case of this clonotype: A junction end diverges from the germline sequence, so it may reflect a read error.

The second PCR ran about 6 to 12 cycles with a sample-barcoded 5' primer and J-beta primers. There were at least 2.5 million CDR3-containing paired-end reads obtained from each sample. TCRdb reprocessed the 5' RACE reads with MiXCR, giving one entry per CDR3 protein. This sample has fewer than 950,000 distinct CDR3 sequences, with roughly 35% found just once. The CDR3 sequence is 17 residues long. The chain joins TRBV12-3 or TRBV12-4 to TRBJ2-3; 14 bases match TRBD2. The sequence was collected from a man in his late teens or twenties in good health. The source material was blood. CDR3 in amino acids: CASSPGTSGGLADAQYF. The DNA of the CDR3 is TGTGCCAGCAGTCCTGGGACTAGCGGGGGTCTCGCAGATGCGCAGTATTTT.